This is a list of T cell receptor beta chains from one sample in a study of T cells after yellow fever vaccination. TCRdb passed the 5' RACE reads through MiXCR, listing each CDR3 protein once. The sample contains about 60,000 distinct CDR3 sequences, more than 5.5% of which appear only once. The sample was CD8+ T cells sorted from PBMCs, taken on the day of the first yellow fever vaccination. Receptors originate from a man aged 18-30 years who received the YFV17D yellow fever vaccine. Both conserved end residues are part of each CDR3. Fields, in order: D gene, J gene, V gene, clone size, CDR3 protein. A D gene is named only where the DNA matches it firmly. The size field is filled for only some rows; it gives once, few, many or a size class.

-	TRBJ2-5	TRBV9	-	CASSVVPSEGETQYF
-	TRBJ2-1	TRBV14	-	CASSHFGGGIYNEQFF
-	TRBJ2-1	TRBV29-1	many	CSVRPNEQFF
-	TRBJ2-7	TRBV6-2/TRBV6-3	many	CASSYAGPYEQYF
TRBD1	TRBJ1-6	TRBV10-3	few	CAISTGTANNSPLHF
-	TRBJ1-1	TRBV7-9	many	CASSEGNTEAFF
-	TRBJ1-1	TRBV9	-	CASSSSGGNTEAFF
-	TRBJ2-3	TRBV6-5	-	CASSYPDGAGPQYF
TRBD1	TRBJ1-1	TRBV20-1	many	CSARDPGQGNTEAFF
-	TRBJ2-1	TRBV6-4	few	CASSDSGSTSYNEQFF
-	TRBJ1-4	TRBV13	many	CASSFANNEKLFF
-	TRBJ1-6	TRBV19	many	CASSLTENSPLHF
-	TRBJ2-7	TRBV7-9	few	CASSPSVATASYEQYF
-	TRBJ2-3	TRBV6-2/TRBV6-3	many	CASSHSPTTVRTPDTQYF
-	TRBJ2-2	TRBV7-3	many	CASSPLGGDTGELFF
-	TRBJ1-2	TRBV7-8	few	CASSLGVDGYTF
TRBD1	TRBJ1-2	TRBV7-6	many	CASSLSAGGEYGYTF
-	TRBJ2-2	TRBV24-1	many	CATSSRFPGELFF
TRBD1	TRBJ1-2	TRBV9	-	CASKALGDRGNYGYTF
-	TRBJ2-3	TRBV14	many	CASSQVTGMADTQYF
-	TRBJ1-1	TRBV5-4	-	CASTEPGHMNTEAFF
-	TRBJ2-3	TRBV5-1	many	CASSIGDRRTDTQYF
-	TRBJ2-5	TRBV11-2	-	CASSLEAVEETQYF
-	TRBJ1-2	TRBV5-1	-	CATQGGGDYGYTF
-	TRBJ2-5	TRBV6-1	many	CASLGGPKWTQYF
TRBD2	TRBJ2-5	TRBV4-3	-	CASSQDRLAGPQETQYF
TRBD2	TRBJ2-2	TRBV10-3	many	CAISRGDTGELFF
-	TRBJ1-5	TRBV7-9	many	CASSLGGYNQPQHF
TRBD1	TRBJ2-1	TRBV4-1	few	CASSQGPGTGGGGRSYNEQFF
TRBD1	TRBJ2-1	TRBV6-2/TRBV6-3	many	CASRQGPYNEQFF
TRBD2	TRBJ2-1	TRBV6-4	many	CASSARGGSYEQFF
-	TRBJ1-1	TRBV5-6	-	CASSVGTNTEAFF
-	TRBJ1-1	TRBV7-9	-	CASSLALGITEAFF
-	TRBJ2-3	TRBV5-4	-	CASSLENPGTDTQYF
-	TRBJ2-4	TRBV14	many	CASSPESGSDIQYF
-	TRBJ2-3	TRBV4-2	few	CASSPAPGTDTQYF
-	TRBJ1-2	TRBV29-1	many	CSAGPIGRGYGYTF
-	-	TRBV11-1	-	CASSPLGLEGNEQYF
-	TRBJ1-1	TRBV9	-	CASSPTGLNTEAFF
-	TRBJ2-1	TRBV20-1	few	CSAKGPYNEQFF
-	TRBJ2-5	TRBV29-1	many	CSASGFQETQYF
-	TRBJ2-5	TRBV7-9	-	CASSLVVSRKETQYF
-	TRBJ1-1	TRBV15	few	CATSKRGALTEAFF
-	TRBJ2-3	TRBV5-6	few	CASSLSLSDTQYF
-	TRBJ2-1	TRBV7-8	many	CASSFNVNEQFF
-	TRBJ2-1	TRBV20-1	once	CSYWGCWGGYEQFF
TRBD1	TRBJ1-1	TRBV19	few	CASPGQGTEAFF
TRBD1	TRBJ1-1	TRBV5-1	-	CASSGRQGATDEAFF
-	TRBJ2-1	TRBV9	many	CASSSPGQPYNEQFF
-	TRBJ2-1	TRBV19	few	CASRETGANNEQFF